A selection of T cell receptor beta chains follows, all from one sample in a study of regulatory T cells in long-lasting Graves disease. TCRdb passed the multiplex PCR reads through MiXCR, listing each CDR3 protein once. Of 580,000 or so distinct CDR3 sequences listed, roughly a sixth are singletons. This same sample was also taken into another study, of T cells in Graves' hyperthyroidism and ophthalmopathy.

Sequencing used peripheral blood mononuclear cells (PBMCs), obtained at new diagnosis, from a patient treated with antithyroid drugs. These receptors originate from a man younger than 35 with Graves disease. The CDR3 runs from the conserved cysteine through the conserved F or W. The D gene is left open where the match is weak. The listing skips clone size in some rows; elsewhere it reads once, few, many or a size class.

CASSTGGGLAGVTDTQYF TGCGCCAGCAGCACGGGAGGTGGACTAGCGGGAGTCACAGATACGCAGTATTTT TRBJ2-3 TRBV5-1 many TRBD2
CAWRAILGGAFF TGTGCCTGGAGGGCCATACTAGGAGGAGCTTTCTTT TRBJ1-1 TRBV30 many .
CASTLQRISNEQFF TGTGCCAGCACCTTACAAAGGATCAGCAATGAGCAGTTCTTC TRBJ2-1 TRBV6-1 many .
CASSPSSTGGSKGEQYF TGTGCCAGCTCACCAAGTTCAACGGGCGGGAGTAAAGGCGAGCAGTACTTC TRBJ2-7 TRBV18 . TRBD2
CASSGIGGREQYF TGTGCCAGCAGTGGGATAGGGGGCCGCGAGCAGTACTTC TRBJ2-7 TRBV2 many TRBD1
CASSLFGQGAGNTIYF TGCGCCAGCAGCTTGTTCGGACAGGGAGCTGGAAACACCATATATTTT TRBJ1-3 TRBV5-1 few TRBD1
CASSKQGGETQYF TGTGCCAGCAGTAAACAGGGTGGGGAGACCCAGTACTTC TRBJ2-5 TRBV28 many .
CSARSDRVRGQPQHF TGCAGTGCTAGAAGTGACAGGGTTCGCGGTCAGCCCCAGCATTTT TRBJ1-5 TRBV20-1 few TRBD1
CASSLSRRTRELFF TGTGCCAGCAGTTTATCGAGACGCACCAGGGAGCTGTTTTTT TRBJ2-2 TRBV27 . .
CASSLTGTRRYNEQFF TGTGCCAGCAGCTTAACCGGGACTAGACGTTACAATGAGCAGTTCTTC TRBJ2-1 TRBV6-1 . TRBD2
CASSFLAEANYGYTF TGTGCCAGCAGTTTCTTGGCAGAGGCTAACTATGGCTACACCTTC TRBJ1-2 TRBV28 many .
CASSQTGVNEQFF TGTGCCAGCAGCCAAACGGGGGTCAATGAGCAGTTCTTC TRBJ2-1 TRBV3-1 many .
CASREKESSYNEQFF TGTGCCAGCAGGGAGAAGGAGAGCTCCTACAATGAGCAGTTCTTC TRBJ2-1 TRBV6-1 . .
CAGSANPIAGGPGNEQFF TGTGCCGGCAGTGCTAACCCTATAGCGGGAGGGCCGGGCAATGAGCAGTTCTTC TRBJ2-1 TRBV6-2/TRBV6-3 few TRBD2
CASSSGTSGTTEQFF TGTGCCAGCAGCTCGGGGACTAGCGGGACCACGGAGCAGTTCTTC TRBJ2-1 TRBV12-3/TRBV12-4 . TRBD2
CASRPRDSYEQYF TGTGCCAGCAGACCCAGGGACTCCTACGAGCAGTACTTC TRBJ2-7 TRBV5-4 many .
CSARYSRNQPQHF TGCAGTGCTAGATACAGCCGCAATCAGCCCCAGCATTTT TRBJ1-5 TRBV20-1 few .
CASTPAGQGFYEQYF TGTGCCAGCACCCCTGCAGGACAGGGGTTCTACGAGCAGTACTTC TRBJ2-7 TRBV28 few TRBD1
CASSLTTSGEQYF TGTGCCAGCAGCTTAACCACTAGCGGCGAGCAGTACTTC TRBJ2-7 TRBV7-3 many TRBD2
CASRQGTQYF TGTGCCAGCAGACAGGGGACCCAGTACTTC TRBJ2-5 TRBV2 many .
CASSSSGRRTDTQYF TGTGCCAGCAGCTCGAGCGGGAGGCGGACAGATACGCAGTATTTT TRBJ2-3 TRBV7-9 many TRBD2
CASSPGGRYYEQYF TGTGCCAGCAGTCCCGGTGGCAGGTACTACGAGCAGTACTTC TRBJ2-7 TRBV28 many .
CASSTDRVGQPQHF TGTGCCAGCAGCACCGACAGGGTTGGACAGCCCCAGCATTTT TRBJ1-5 TRBV7-2 . TRBD1
CASSRQGPIDEQYF TGCGCTAGCAGCCGACAGGGCCCCATCGACGAGCAGTACTTC TRBJ2-7 TRBV10-2 . TRBD1
CASRKLTGGADTQYF TGCGCCAGCAGAAAGCTAACGGGTGGGGCAGATACGCAGTATTTT TRBJ2-3 TRBV5-1 few .
CASSLLTGGRYGYTF TGCGCCAGCAGCTTATTGACAGGGGGACGCTATGGCTACACCTTC TRBJ1-2 TRBV4-1 . TRBD1
CASSQPGLAGEEQFF TGCGCCAGCAGCCAACCGGGACTAGCGGGAGAAGAGCAGTTCTTC TRBJ2-1 TRBV5-1 few TRBD2
CASSLAGTASTDTQYF TGCGCCAGCAGCTTGGCGGGTACCGCTAGCACAGATACGCAGTATTTT TRBJ2-3 TRBV5-1 many .
CASSWDREETQYF TGTGCCAGCAGCTGGGACAGGGAAGAGACCCAGTACTTC TRBJ2-5 TRBV11-2 many TRBD1
CASRMSGDTQYF TGTGCCAGTAGAATGTCGGGAGATACGCAGTATTTT TRBJ2-3 TRBV19 many .
CASSLTRNTDTQYF TGTGCCAGCAGCCTTACTAGAAACACAGATACGCAGTATTTT TRBJ2-3 TRBV7-2 many .